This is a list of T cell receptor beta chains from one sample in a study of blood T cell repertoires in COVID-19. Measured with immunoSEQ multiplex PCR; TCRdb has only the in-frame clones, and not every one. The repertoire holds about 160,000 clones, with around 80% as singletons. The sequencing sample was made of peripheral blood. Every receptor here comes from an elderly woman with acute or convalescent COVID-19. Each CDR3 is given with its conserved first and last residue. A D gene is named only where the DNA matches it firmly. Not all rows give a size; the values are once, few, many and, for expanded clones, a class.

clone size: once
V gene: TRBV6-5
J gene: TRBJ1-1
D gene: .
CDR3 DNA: TGTGCCAGCAGACAGGGCTGGGAAGCTTTCTTT
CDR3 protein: CASRQGWEAFF

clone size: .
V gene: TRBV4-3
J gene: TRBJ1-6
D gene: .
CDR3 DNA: TGCGCCAGCAGCCAAGTAGAGAATTCACCCCTCCACTTT
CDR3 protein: CASSQVENSPLHF

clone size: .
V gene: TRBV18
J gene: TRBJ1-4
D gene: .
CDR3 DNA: TGTGCCAGCTCACCACCGGGGCAGGGAACCGAAAAACTGTTTTTT
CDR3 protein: CASSPPGQGTEKLFF

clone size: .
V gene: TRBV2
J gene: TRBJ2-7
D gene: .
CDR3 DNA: TGTGCCAGCATGGCCACCTACGAGCAGTACTTC
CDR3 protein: CASMATYEQYF

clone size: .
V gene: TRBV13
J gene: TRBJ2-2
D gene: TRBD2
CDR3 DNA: TGTGCCAGCAGCTTAGCGGGAGGAGACACCGGGGAGCTGTTTTTT
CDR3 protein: CASSLAGGDTGELFF

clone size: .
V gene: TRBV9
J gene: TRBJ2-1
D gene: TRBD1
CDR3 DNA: TGTGCCAGCAGCGCCTCCGGGACAGGGTACTACAATGAGCAGTTCTTC
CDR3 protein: CASSASGTGYYNEQFF

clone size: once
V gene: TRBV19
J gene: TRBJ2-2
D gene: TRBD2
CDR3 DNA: TGTGCCAGTACCTTATGGCCAGCGGGAGGAAGGAACACCGGGGAGCTGTTTTTT
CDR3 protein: CASTLWPAGGRNTGELFF

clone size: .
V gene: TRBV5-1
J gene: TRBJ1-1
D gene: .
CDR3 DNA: TGCGCCAGCAGCCTTCCGACGGGCACTGAAGCTTTCTTT
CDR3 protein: CASSLPTGTEAFF

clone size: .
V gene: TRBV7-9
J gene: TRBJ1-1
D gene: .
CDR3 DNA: TGTGCCAGCAGCTTACAGGGTGAAGCTTTCTTT
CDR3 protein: CASSLQGEAFF

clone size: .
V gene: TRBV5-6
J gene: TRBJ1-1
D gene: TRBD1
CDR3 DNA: TGTGCCAGCAGCTTGGCCGGGACAGGGGGCTTGAACACTGAAGCTTTCTTT
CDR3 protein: CASSLAGTGGLNTEAFF

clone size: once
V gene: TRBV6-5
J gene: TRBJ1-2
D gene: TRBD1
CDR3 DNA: TGTGCCAGCAGTACCGACAGGGGCTATGGCTACACCTTC
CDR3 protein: CASSTDRGYGYTF

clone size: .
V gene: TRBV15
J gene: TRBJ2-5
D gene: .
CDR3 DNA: TGTGCCACCAGCAGAGCCTGGGGGGTCGGGGAGACCCAGTACTTC
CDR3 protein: CATSRAWGVGETQYF

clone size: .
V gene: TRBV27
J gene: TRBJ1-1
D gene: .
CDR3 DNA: TGTGCCAGCAGTTTTTCGGGGGACGTCACTGAAGCTTTCTTT
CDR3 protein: CASSFSGDVTEAFF

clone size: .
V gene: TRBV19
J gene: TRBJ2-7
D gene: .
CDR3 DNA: TGTGCCAGTACCGACAGGAGCTCCTACGAGCAGTACTTC
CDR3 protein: CASTDRSSYEQYF

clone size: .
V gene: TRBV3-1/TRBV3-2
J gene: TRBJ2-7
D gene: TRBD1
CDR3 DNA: TGTGCCAGCAGCCGCGGACAGGAACCCTCCTACGAGCAGTACTTC
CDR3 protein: CASSRGQEPSYEQYF

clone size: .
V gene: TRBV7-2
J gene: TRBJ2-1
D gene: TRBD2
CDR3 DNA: TGTGCCAGCAGCTGGAGCGGGGAATCCTACAATGAGCAGTTCTTC
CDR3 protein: CASSWSGESYNEQFF

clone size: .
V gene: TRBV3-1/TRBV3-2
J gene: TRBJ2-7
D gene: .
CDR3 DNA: TGTGCCAGCAGCCACGGAGACGGAAGGTACGAGCAGTACTTC
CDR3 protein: CASSHGDGRYEQYF

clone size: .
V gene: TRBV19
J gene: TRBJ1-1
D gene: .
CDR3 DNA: TGTGCCAGTAGTACCCCCAGTGTCCCGGGTAATTCTGAAGCTTTCTTT
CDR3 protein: CASSTPSVPGNSEAFF

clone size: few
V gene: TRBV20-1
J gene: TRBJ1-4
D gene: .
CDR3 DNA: TGCAGTGCTAGTTTCAGGGTTAATGAAAAACTGTTTTTT
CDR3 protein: CSASFRVNEKLFF

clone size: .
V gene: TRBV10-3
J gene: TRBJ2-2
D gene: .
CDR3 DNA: TGTGCCATCAGTCGACAGGCACCCTTGAACACCGGGGAGCTGTTTTTT
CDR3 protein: CAISRQAPLNTGELFF

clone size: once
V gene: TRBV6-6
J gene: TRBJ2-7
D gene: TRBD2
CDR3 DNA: TGTGCCAGCAGTTTGCCGGGACTAGGAGACGAGCAGTACTTC
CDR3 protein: CASSLPGLGDEQYF

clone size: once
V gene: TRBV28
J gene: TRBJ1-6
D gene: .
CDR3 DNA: TGTGCCAGCAGCCGGGCACAGGGATCCCTAGATTCACCCCTCCACTTT
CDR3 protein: CASSRAQGSLDSPLHF

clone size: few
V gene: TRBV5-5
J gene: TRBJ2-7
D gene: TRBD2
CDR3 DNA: TGTGCCAGCAGCTTGAGGTCTAGCGGGAGGGACGAGCAGTACTTC
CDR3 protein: CASSLRSSGRDEQYF

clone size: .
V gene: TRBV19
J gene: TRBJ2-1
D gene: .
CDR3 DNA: TGTGCCAGTAGTATAAGCTTAAGCTCCTACAATGAGCAGTTCTTC
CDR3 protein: CASSISLSSYNEQFF

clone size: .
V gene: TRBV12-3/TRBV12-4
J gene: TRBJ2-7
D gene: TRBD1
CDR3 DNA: TGTGCCAGCAGGCAGCAGGGGGACTACGAGCAGTACTTC
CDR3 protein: CASRQQGDYEQYF

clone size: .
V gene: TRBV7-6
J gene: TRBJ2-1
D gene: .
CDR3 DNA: TGTGCCAGCAGCTTCGGGGGTAGCTCCTACAATGAGCAGTTCTTC
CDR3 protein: CASSFGGSSYNEQFF

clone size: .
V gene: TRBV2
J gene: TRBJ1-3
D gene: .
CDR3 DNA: TGTGCCAGCAGCACGGCGGAAGGCTCTGGAAACACCATATATTTT
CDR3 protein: CASSTAEGSGNTIYF

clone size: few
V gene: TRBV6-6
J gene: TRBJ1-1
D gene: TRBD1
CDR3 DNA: TGTGCCAGCACCAAGGGGGCTTACACTGAAGCTTTCTTT
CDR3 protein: CASTKGAYTEAFF

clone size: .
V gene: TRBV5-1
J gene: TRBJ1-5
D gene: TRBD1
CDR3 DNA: TGCGCCAGCAGCTTGGGGACAGGGCAGCCCCAGCATTTT
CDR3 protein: CASSLGTGQPQHF

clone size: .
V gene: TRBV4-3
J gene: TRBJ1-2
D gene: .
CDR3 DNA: TGCGCCAGCAGCCAAGAATCGGGCTATGGCTACACCTTC
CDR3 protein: CASSQESGYGYTF

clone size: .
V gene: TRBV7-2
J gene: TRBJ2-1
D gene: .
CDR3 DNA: TGTGCCAGCAGCCCGTCCCGGGAAGGTATCGATGAGCAGTTCTTC
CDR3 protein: CASSPSREGIDEQFF

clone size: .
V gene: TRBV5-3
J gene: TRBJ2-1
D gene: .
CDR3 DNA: TGTGCCAGAAGCTTGCGGGAGAACTCCTACAATGAGCAGTTCTTC
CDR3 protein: CARSLRENSYNEQFF

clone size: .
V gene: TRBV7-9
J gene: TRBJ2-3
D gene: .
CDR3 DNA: TGTGCCAGCACTTTGGCTAGCTCTGGGGATACGCAGTATTTT
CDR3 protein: CASTLASSGDTQYF

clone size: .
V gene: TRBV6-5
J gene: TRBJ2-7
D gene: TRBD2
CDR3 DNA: TGTGCCAGCATCAGAGCGGGAGTCGACGAGCAGTACTTC
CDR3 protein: CASIRAGVDEQYF

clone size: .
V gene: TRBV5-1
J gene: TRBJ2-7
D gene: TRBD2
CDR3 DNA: TGCGCCAGCAGCTTGGGGACTAGCGGGAGGGCCTCCGAGCAGTACTTC
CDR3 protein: CASSLGTSGRASEQYF

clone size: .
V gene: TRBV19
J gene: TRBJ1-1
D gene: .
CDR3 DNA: TGTGCCAGTAGTAGGAACAGGGAGTTGGAAGCTTTCTTT
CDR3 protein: CASSRNRELEAFF

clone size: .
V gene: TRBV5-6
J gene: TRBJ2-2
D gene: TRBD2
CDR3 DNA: TGTGCCAGCAGCTTCGTCACTAGCGGGAACGCCGGGGAGCTGTTTTTT
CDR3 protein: CASSFVTSGNAGELFF

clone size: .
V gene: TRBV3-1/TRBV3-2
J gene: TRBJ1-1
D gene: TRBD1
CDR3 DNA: TGTGCCAGCAGCCAAGGAAGACAGGGGGGGGCTTTCTTT
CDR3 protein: CASSQGRQGGAFF

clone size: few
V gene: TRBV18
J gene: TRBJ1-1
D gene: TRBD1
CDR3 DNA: TGTGCCAGCGCGCGGGACAGGGCGGACACTGAAGCTTTCTTT
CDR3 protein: CASARDRADTEAFF

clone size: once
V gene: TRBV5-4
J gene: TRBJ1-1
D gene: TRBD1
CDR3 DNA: TGTGCCACCAACCTAATGACAGGGACGACAAACACTGAAGCTTTCTTT
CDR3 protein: CATNLMTGTTNTEAFF

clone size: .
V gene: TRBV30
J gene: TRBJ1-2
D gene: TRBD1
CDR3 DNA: TGTGCCTCAGTGGGACAGGGCAACTATGGCTACACCTTC
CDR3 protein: CASVGQGNYGYTF

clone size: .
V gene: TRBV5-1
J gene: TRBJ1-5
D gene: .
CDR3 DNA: TGCGCCAGCAGCTTGGAGGGGTGGGATCAGCCCCAGCATTTT
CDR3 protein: CASSLEGWDQPQHF

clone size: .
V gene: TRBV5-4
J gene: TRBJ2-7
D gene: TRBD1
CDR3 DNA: TGTGCCAGCAGCTTGGGGCCGAAGGGAGGGACAGGGCACGAGCAGTACTTC
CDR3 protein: CASSLGPKGGTGHEQYF

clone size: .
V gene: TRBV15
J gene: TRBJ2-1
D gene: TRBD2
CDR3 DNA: TGTGCCACCAGCAGAGGGGCGGGAGACCTACTTAGTGAGCAGTTCTTC
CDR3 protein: CATSRGAGDLLSEQFF

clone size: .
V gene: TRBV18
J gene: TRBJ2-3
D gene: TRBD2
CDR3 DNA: TGTGCCAGCTCCCGTCGGAGCGGGAGTAGTACAGATACGCAGTATTTT
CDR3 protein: CASSRRSGSSTDTQYF

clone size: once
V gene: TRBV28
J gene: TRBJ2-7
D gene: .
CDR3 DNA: TGTGCCAGCAACCCCGGGGGCTACGAGCAGTACTTC
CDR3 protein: CASNPGGYEQYF

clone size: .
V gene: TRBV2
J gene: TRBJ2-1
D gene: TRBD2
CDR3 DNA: TGTGCCAGCAGTGAAGCGCTTCTAGCGGGCCCCTACAATGAGCAGTTCTTC
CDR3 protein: CASSEALLAGPYNEQFF

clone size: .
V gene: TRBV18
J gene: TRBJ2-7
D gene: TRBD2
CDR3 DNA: TGTGCCAGCTCCCAGACTAGCGGGAGGGCCGGCTCCTACGAGCAGTACTTC
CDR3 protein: CASSQTSGRAGSYEQYF

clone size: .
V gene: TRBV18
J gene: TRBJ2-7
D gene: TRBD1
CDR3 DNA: TGTGCCAGCTCACAGGGACAGGGCTACGAGCAGTACTTC
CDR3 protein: CASSQGQGYEQYF

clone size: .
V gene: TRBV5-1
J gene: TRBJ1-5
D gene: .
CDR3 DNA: TGCGCCAGCAGCTTGGAGGCCGGAGGACAGCCCCAGCATTTT
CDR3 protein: CASSLEAGGQPQHF

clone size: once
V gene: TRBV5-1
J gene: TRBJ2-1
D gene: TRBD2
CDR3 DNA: TGCGCCAGCAGCTTGTTTCTAGCGGGATCGGATGAGCAGTTCTTC
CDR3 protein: CASSLFLAGSDEQFF

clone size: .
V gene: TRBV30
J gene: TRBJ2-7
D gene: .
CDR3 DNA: TGTGCCTGGAGCCAAGAGAAAGAGCAGTACTTC
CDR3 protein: CAWSQEKEQYF

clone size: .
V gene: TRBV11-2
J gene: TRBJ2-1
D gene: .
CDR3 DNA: TGTGCCAGCAGCTTGGAGGGCGGGAAGGTCAATGAGCAGTTCTTC
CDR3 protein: CASSLEGGKVNEQFF

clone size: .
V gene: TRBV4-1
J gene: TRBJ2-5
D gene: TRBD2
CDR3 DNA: TGCGCCAGCAGCCAAGCCGGACTAGCGGGAGACTGGACCCAGTACTTC
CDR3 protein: CASSQAGLAGDWTQYF

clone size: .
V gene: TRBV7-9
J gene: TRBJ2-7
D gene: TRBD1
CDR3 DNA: TGTGCCAGCAGCGCGGACAGGGCGGCGCAGTACTTC
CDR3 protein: CASSADRAAQYF